This paragraph covers one T cell receptor beta chain sequence. This sample was included in a study of blood T cells in healthy people across ages. CDR1 and CDR2 (germline): MNHNS, SASEGT. This CDR3 is 13 amino acids long. V gave up 6 bases and J gave up 12 bases; unmatched junction bases: 9. Alongside a J-beta primer mix, a sample-barcoded 5' primer served in a second PCR lasting about 7 to 12 cycles. TCRdb recomputed calls from the 5' RACE reads with MiXCR, one row per CDR3 protein. The sample carries roughly 2 million distinct CDR3 sequences, roughly 49% recorded once. V gene TRBV6-1 combines with J gene TRBJ2-1; 9 bases agree with TRBD2. The clonotype originates from a woman aged 35 to 49 in good health. The sample was blood. For the CDR3, the DNA is TGTGCCAGCAGGAGTTTAGCGGGGGTCGGGCAGTTCTTC. This codes for CASRSLAGVGQFF.